The 27 T cell receptor beta chains below come from one sample, sequenced in a study of T cell repertoires in cytomegalovirus infection. No antigen has been assigned to these receptors. TCRdb fed the reads into MiXCR, producing one record per CDR3 protein. Of approximately 1,000,000 distinct CDR3 sequences in the sample, around 32% were seen once. Source: cultured CD8+ T cells from PBMCs, taken from culture after CMV antigen stimulation. These receptors all stem from a human donor in good health (CMV status not recorded). Some clones in this sample may be carry-over from other donors' samples.

This clonotype came up a few times. V usage is TRBV6-2 or TRBV6-3 and J usage is TRBJ2-7; TRBD2 matches 9 bases. Germline CDR1 reads MNHEY; CDR2 reads SVGEGT. Germline trimming cut 2 bases from V and 2 bases from J; bases unmatched to any gene: 7. The CDR3 runs to 16 residues. The CDR3 here is CASSYIRLAETYEQYV. Here the CDR3 DNA reads TGTGCCAGCAGTTACATCCGACTAGCGGAAACCTACGAGCAGTACGTC.

In its sample, this clonotype was seen many times. This chain joins TRBV6-2 or TRBV6-3 and TRBJ2-1; the match to TRBD2 covers 9 bases. Per the germline V gene, CDR1 is MNHEY and CDR2 is SVGEGT. With V trimmed by 6 bases and J by 3 bases, 9 bases remained unmatched. This CDR3 region has 16 residues. The CDR3 coding sequence is TGTGCCAGCAGCTCAAGAGCGGGGGGTTTCTACAATGAGCAGTTCTTC. It codes for CASSSRAGGFYNEQFF.

This clonotype has a handful of counts. V is TRBV5-1 and J is TRBJ1-6, with D uncertain. The CDR3 is made up of 14 amino acids. Trimming took off 0 bases at V and 5 bases at J, with 6 bases between the two ends. In germline, CDR1 is SGHRS, CDR2 YFSETQ. This CDR3 is CASSLGEDNSPLHF. The CDR3 DNA follows: TGCGCCAGCAGCTTGGGCGAGGATAATTCACCCCTCCACTTT.

The gene calls are TRBV7-9 and TRBJ2-3; D uncertain. Trimming removed 3 bases from V and 3 bases from J, with 7 bases in between. This CDR3 region has 13 residues. Germline CDR1 is SEHNR and CDR2 is FQNEAQ (reference sequence). The DNA for the CDR3 is TGTGCCAGCAGCTTTAAAGGAACAGATACGCAGTATTTT. It codes for CASSFKGTDTQYF. Supplemented by reference TRBV7-9 and TRBJ2-3, the full variable domain reads DTGVSQNPRHKITKRGQNVTFRCDPISEHNRLYWYRQTLGQGPEFLTYFQNEAQLEKSRLLSDRFSAERPKGSFSTLEIQRTEQGDSAMYLCASSFKGTDTQYFGPGTRLTVL.

Many counts were recorded for this clonotype. The V call is TRBV12-3 or TRBV12-4, the J call TRBJ1-1; D gene ambiguous. This CDR3 region has 12 residues. Trimming left V 3 bases short and J 10 bases short, with 12 bases between. In DNA, the CDR3 is TGTGCCAGCAGTTTCAACCGGCTCTTAGCTTTCTTT. Protein: CASSFNRLLAFF.

This clonotype was seen more than once but under ten times. The chain combines TRBV12-3 or TRBV12-4 with TRBJ1-1; 7 bases match TRBD1. The CDR3 extends over 14 amino acids. V lost 7 bases to trimming and J lost 2 bases; unmatched junction nucleotides: 7. CDR3 loop: CASTITGDNTEAFF. The DNA of the CDR3 is TGTGCCAGCACGATTACAGGGGATAACACTGAAGCTTTCTTT.

There are a few counts of this clonotype. The CDR3 coding sequence is TGTGCCACCAGCAGAGATGTGGCTCCCGTTTCACCCCTCCACTTT. Protein sequence: CATSRDVAPVSPLHF. This chain joins TRBV15 and TRBJ1-6; D is undetermined. CDR3 length: 15 residues. Germline V gene lookup returns CDR1 LNHNV and CDR2 YYDKDF (reference sequence). Trimming shortened V by 0 bases and J by 9 bases, and 12 bases separated the two germline ends.

This clonotype showed up many times. The chain employs TRBV7-6 and TRBJ2-1, with unresolved D. The V and J ends lost 3 bases and 2 bases respectively, with 14 bases between them. The germline V gene has CDR1 SGHVS and CDR2 FNYEAQ. The CDR3 is made up of 16 amino acids. Here the CDR3 reads CASSFRGVLAYNEQFF. CDR3 DNA: TGTGCCAGCAGCTTTCGAGGAGTTCTCGCCTACAATGAGCAGTTCTTC.

This clonotype was seen a few times. CDR3 in amino acids: CASINTEKNNEQFF. The CDR3 nucleotides read TGTGCCAGCATTAACACTGAAAAAAACAATGAGCAGTTCTTC. The V call is TRBV6-5, the J call TRBJ2-1; D remains ambiguous. The germline V gene encodes CDR1 MNHEY and CDR2 SVGAGI. The CDR3 consists of 14 residues. Trimming left V 7 bases short and J 5 bases short, with 15 bases between.

The rearrangement links TRBV15 to TRBJ2-1; TRBD1 matches 7 bases. Germline CDR1 reads LNHNV; CDR2 reads YYDKDF (reference sequence). The CDR3 length is 15 residues. The junction had 2 bases not matched to a gene; V was cut back by 3 bases and J by 0 bases. The CDR3 coding sequence is TGTGCCACCAGCAGGGACAGGAGCTCCTACAATGAGCAGTTCTTC. Its protein product is CATSRDRSSYNEQFF.

In its sample, this clonotype was seen a few times. The chain has TRBV7-8 and TRBJ2-3; D gene unclear. Germline CDR1 and CDR2: SGHVS and FQNEAQ. V was pared by 5 bases and J by 1 base, with 10 bases between. This CDR3 comprises 14 residues. The CDR3 spells CASSPPTGTDTQYF. The CDR3 nucleotides are TGTGCCAGCAGCCCACCGACTGGCACAGATACGCAGTATTTT.

This clonotype was counted ten times or more. This chain's CDR3 is CSASKGGISNQPQHF. As DNA, the CDR3 is TGCAGTGCTAGTAAGGGGGGTATCAGCAATCAGCCCCAGCATTTT. The chain couples TRBV20-1 to TRBJ1-5, with D possibly being TRBD1 (6 bases). The V end lost 3 bases, the J end lost 1 base, and 13 bases lay between the germline ends. Germline V CDR1 and CDR2: DFQATT, SNEGSKA (reference sequence). This CDR3 has 15 residues.

This rearrangement joins TRBV6-6 to TRBJ2-5; 13 bases agree with TRBD2. CDR3 length equals 15 residues. Germline CDR1 and CDR2: MNHNY and SVGAGI (reference sequence). Germline trimming cut 6 bases from V and 4 bases from J; bases unmatched to any gene: 5. CDR3 coding DNA: TGTGCCAGCAGCTGGACTAGCGGGGGACCAGAGACCCAGTACTTC. Its protein product is CASSWTSGGPETQYF.

The chain couples TRBV7-9 to TRBJ2-1, with D perhaps being TRBD1 or TRBD2 (5 bases each). V was clipped by 2 bases and J by 4 bases, with 24 bases between them. The V gene's germline CDR1 is SEHNR and CDR2 FQNEAQ (reference sequence). The CDR3 has 19 residues. The CDR3 DNA follows: TGTGCCAGCAGCTTACTTTCTCGAGCATCGGGGCAACGTTACAATGAGCAGTTCTTC. It yields the protein CASSLLSRASGQRYNEQFF.

This clonotype has a count of ten or more. The CDR3 bases are TGTGCCAGCAGTTTTGGGGGTCTAAATGAGCAGTTCTTC. It is translated as CASSFGGLNEQFF. This sequence joins TRBV28 and TRBJ2-1; D assignment may be TRBD1 or TRBD2 (5 bases each). Germline-derived CDR1 and CDR2 are MDHEN and SYDVKM. V was trimmed by 3 bases and J by 7 bases, leaving 10 bases between them. This CDR3 has 13 residues. The complete variable domain, with remaining parts taken from reference TRBV28 and TRBJ2-1, reads DVKVTQSSRYLVKRTGEKVFLECVQDMDHENMFWYRQDPGLGLRLIYFSYDVKMKEKGDIPEGYSVSREKKERFSLILESASTNQTSMYLCASSFGGLNEQFFGPGTRLTVL.

J is TRBJ1-2 and V is TRBV12-3 or TRBV12-4; no clear D gene. The CDR3 has 13 residues. Trimming left V 2 bases short and J 4 bases short, with 8 bases between. The CDR3 is CASSLPGTYGYTF. The CDR3 DNA reads TGTGCCAGCAGTTTACCAGGCACCTATGGCTACACCTTC.

The chain couples TRBV5-6 to TRBJ2-7, with 9 bases that match TRBD1. CDR3 length: 14 amino acids. The V gene end was trimmed by 5 bases and the J gene end by 3 bases; junction bases not matched to a gene: 6. Germline V gives CDR1 SGHDT, CDR2 YYEEEE. This CDR3 reads CASRQGTGHYEQYV. In nucleotides, the CDR3 is TGTGCCAGCAGACAAGGGACAGGGCACTACGAGCAGTACGTC.

The chain carries TRBV27 and TRBJ2-5; TRBD2 agrees at 14 bases. This CDR3 spans 16 amino acids. Trimming took 6 bases from V and 7 from J; bases not matched to a gene: 10. Germline CDR1 reads MNHEY; CDR2 reads SMNVEV (reference sequence). Here the CDR3 reads CASRGTSGGPISTQYF. DNA for the CDR3: TGTGCCAGCAGGGGGACTAGCGGGGGCCCGATTTCGACCCAGTACTTC.

CDR3 protein: CASSELGTLSRDRVNSGAFF. The DNA of the CDR3 is TGTGCCAGCAGTGAGCTCGGAACGCTATCCCGGGACAGGGTCAACTCCGGGGCTTTCTTT. The rearrangement uses TRBV25-1 and TRBJ1-1; 9 bases line up with TRBD1. From germline, CDR1 is MGHDK and CDR2 SYGVNS. The V and J ends lost 3 bases and 11 bases, in that order; junction bases with no gene match: 28. The CDR3 is made up of 20 amino acids.

This clonotype was seen many times. This chain links TRBV7-8 with TRBJ2-1; D is undetermined. The CDR3 consists of 11 residues. V shed 3 bases and J shed 5 bases, with 2 bases lying between them. Germline CDR1 is SGHVS and CDR2 is FQNEAQ. DNA of the CDR3: TGTGCCAGCAGCTTCGACAATGAGCAGTTCTTC. This encodes CASSFDNEQFF.

This clonotype was picked up many times. The chain links TRBV7-6 to TRBJ2-5; 12 bases agree with TRBD2. Trimming removed 0 bases from V and 1 base from J; junction bases left unmatched: 3. Germline V gene data show CDR1 as SGHVS and CDR2 as FNYEAQ. CDR3 length: 17 residues. CDR3 sequence: CASSLAGLAGLQETQYF. DNA of the CDR3: TGTGCCAGCAGCTTAGCCGGACTAGCGGGGCTCCAAGAGACCCAGTACTTC.

This chain uses TRBV12-3 or TRBV12-4 with TRBJ2-7, with 8 bases matching TRBD1. V trimming: 3 bases; J trimming: 2 bases; junction bases outside the gene matches: 6. The CDR3 has 15 amino acids. CDR3 sequence: CASSFSHRGAYEQYF. The DNA for the CDR3 is TGTGCCAGCAGTTTTTCCCACAGGGGGGCCTACGAGCAGTACTTC.

This clonotype was seen a handful of times. The chain is built from TRBV27 and TRBJ2-5; tentatively, D is TRBD1 or TRBD2 (6 bases each). The V end was cut by 1 base, the J end by 2 bases, with 11 bases between. The CDR3 is 15 residues long. Germline V gene lookup returns CDR1 MNHEY and CDR2 SMNVEV (reference sequence). Here the CDR3 DNA reads TGTGCCAGCAGTTTATTGCAGGGGAGGCAAGAGACCCAGTACTTC. Its translation: CASSLLQGRQETQYF.

The chain recombines TRBV6-5 with TRBJ2-1, with D unresolved. Trimming removed 10 bases at V and 0 bases at J, with 13 bases between. CDR3 length: 14 amino acids. From germline, CDR1 is MNHEY and CDR2 SVGAGI. CDR3 DNA: TGTGCCACCCGGAGTCAACGCTCCTACAATGAGCAGTTCTTC. Translating gives CATRSQRSYNEQFF.

This clonotype occurred many times. Mismatch with germline at one junction end may stem from a read error. The rearrangement uses TRBV4-1 and TRBJ2-1; 9 bases are shared with TRBD2. Germline CDR1 and CDR2: MGHRA and YSYEKL. The CDR3 contains 14 residues. This CDR3 reads CASSTLAGYNEQFF. Written as DNA, the CDR3 is TGTGCCAGTAGTACCCTAGCGGGATACAATGAGCAGTTCTTC.

The chain employs TRBV7-3 and TRBJ2-1, with TRBD2 identical over 13 bases. Germline values: CDR1 SGHTA, CDR2 FQGTGA. The V gene end was trimmed by 5 bases and the J gene end by 3 bases; junction bases not matched to a gene: 7. CDR3 length equals 17 residues. In nucleotides, the CDR3 is TGTGCCAGCAGCGCTAGACTAGCGGGGGGTCTCTACAATGAGCAGTTCTTC. It is translated as CASSARLAGGLYNEQFF.

This clonotype showed up just a few times. The gene calls are TRBV9 and TRBJ2-1; possibly TRBD2 for D (6 bases). Germline V gives CDR1 SGDLS, CDR2 YYNGEE. The CDR3 sequence is 15 residues long. V was pared by 4 bases and J by 5 bases, with 16 bases between. The CDR3 nucleotides are TGTGCCAGCAGCCCCCAGGCGGGGCTTAACAATGAGCAGTTCTTC. Amino acids: CASSPQAGLNNEQFF.